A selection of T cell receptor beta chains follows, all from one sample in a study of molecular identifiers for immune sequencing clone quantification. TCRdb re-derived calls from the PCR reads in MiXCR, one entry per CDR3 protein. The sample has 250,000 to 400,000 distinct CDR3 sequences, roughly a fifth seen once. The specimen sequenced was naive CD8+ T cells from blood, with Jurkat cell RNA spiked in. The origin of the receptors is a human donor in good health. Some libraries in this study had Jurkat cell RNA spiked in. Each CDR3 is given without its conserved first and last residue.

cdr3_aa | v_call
ATSDPRAVGQPQH | TRBV24-1
ATLEGTVGPLH | TRBV27
AWSLVGSTDTQY | TRBV30
ASSLSPRRQETQY | TRBV27
ASSLGQGRLPGELF | TRBV7-2
SARDGETYEQY | TRBV20-1
ASSQEPGQGAADTQY | TRBV4-1
ASSLPSGDQTISTDTQY | TRBV5-4
SASEGLVGSDTGELL | TRBV20-1
ASSPTPGGIGAWLGEQY | TRBV7-9
ASSFNYEQY | TRBV5-5
ASSQDSGVTDTQY | TRBV4-3
AGSEGRGGYEQY | TRBV2
ASSKFQNTGELF | TRBV21-1
ASTFGGGTEAF | TRBV7-9
ASNAGPDNEQF | TRBV6-5
ASSLSYGAIEQY | TRBV5-1
ASSRGGPDEQF | TRBV7-6
ASAAGQGARYEQY | TRBV19
ASSNPGIKSSYEQY | TRBV28
SVEDAYEQY | TRBV29-1